Listed below are T cell receptor beta chains from one sample, sequenced in a study of blood T cells in healthy people across ages. One entry per CDR3 protein results from TCRdb running MiXCR on the 5' RACE reads. The sample records some 730,000 distinct CDR3 sequences, 22% being singletons. Sequencing was carried out using blood. These TCRs come from a man aged 65 to 79 in good health. Both conserved end residues are part of each CDR3. A D gene is named only where the DNA matches it firmly. Clone sizes are given selectively: once, few, many, or a class where the clone is expanded.

11	few	TRBJ1-1	.	TRBV6-5	CASRLRTEAFF	TGTGCCAGCAGGCTAAGGACTGAAGCTTTCTTT
14	few	TRBJ2-5	.	TRBV6-1	CASSPTQIKETQYF	TGTGCCAGCAGTCCAACTCAGATTAAAGAGACCCAGTACTTC
16	.	TRBJ2-7	TRBD1	TRBV27	CASTKSRVDRSYEQYF	TGTGCCAGCACCAAGAGCCGGGTGGACAGGTCCTACGAGCAGTACTTC
15	once	TRBJ2-1	TRBD2	TRBV12-3/TRBV12-4	CASSFSGGFFNDQFF	TGTGCCAGCAGTTTTAGCGGGGGGTTTTTTAATGACCAGTTCTTC
14	few	TRBJ2-7	.	TRBV6-5	CASSYASGAYEQYF	TGTGCCAGCAGTTACGCCTCGGGAGCCTACGAGCAGTACTTC
11	.	TRBJ2-1	.	TRBV24-1	CATSDLTKQFF	TGTGCCACCAGTGATTTGACTAAGCAGTTCTTC
15	few	TRBJ1-5	.	TRBV19	CASSMAAAPHQPQHF	TGTGCCAGTAGTATGGCGGCAGCCCCCCATCAGCCCCAGCATTTT
14	.	TRBJ1-2	.	TRBV7-6	CASSLGRAGYGYTF	TGTGCCAGCAGCTTAGGTAGGGCCGGCTATGGCTACACCTTC
15	few	TRBJ1-1	.	TRBV20-1	CSARTPQERNTEAFF	TGCAGTGCTAGAACCCCACAGGAAAGAAACACTGAAGCTTTCTTT
16	.	TRBJ2-5	TRBD2	TRBV27	CASSLSTSVGQETRYF	TGTGCCAGCAGTTTATCGACTAGCGTTGGCCAAGAGACCCGGTACTTC
16	few	TRBJ2-1	TRBD2	TRBV6-1	CASSSGVARSYNEQFF	TGTGCCAGCAGTAGCGGGGTGGCGCGCTCCTACAATGAGCAGTTCTTC
16	few	TRBJ2-1	.	TRBV9	CASSGGGLSSYNEQFF	TGTGCCAGCAGTGGAGGGGGCCTTTCCTCCTACAATGAGCAGTTCTTC
17	few	TRBJ2-7	TRBD1	TRBV12-3/TRBV12-4	CASSFLSGTGGRDEQYF	TGTGCCAGCAGTTTCCTATCGGGGACAGGGGGCAGAGACGAGCAGTACTTC
13	many	TRBJ2-7	.	TRBV7-2	CASSFQSSYEQYF	TGTGCCAGCAGCTTCCAGAGCTCCTACGAGCAGTACTTC
14	many	TRBJ2-4	TRBD2	TRBV7-2	CASRSLAGGDIQYF	TGTGCCAGCAGATCACTAGCGGGAGGCGACATTCAGTACTTC
14	many	TRBJ1-2	TRBD1	TRBV7-9	CASSLNRGEHGYTF	TGTGCCAGCAGCTTAAACAGGGGTGAACATGGCTACACCTTC
16	few	TRBJ1-5	TRBD1	TRBV7-2	CASSNPGQVPYQPQHF	TGTGCCAGCAGCAACCCGGGACAGGTCCCTTATCAGCCCCAGCATTTT
16	.	TRBJ1-3	TRBD1	TRBV11-2	CASSFIPGGSGNTIYF	TGTGCCAGCAGCTTCATCCCAGGGGGCTCTGGAAACACCATATATTTT
15	few	TRBJ1-4	.	TRBV20-1	CSARDLGRAGEKLFF	TGCAGTGCTAGAGATCTAGGGAGGGCAGGAGAAAAACTGTTTTTT
16	.	TRBJ2-6	.	TRBV5-1	CASSLEGGSGANVLTF	TGCGCCAGCAGCCTAGAGGGGGGTTCTGGGGCCAACGTCCTGACTTTC
12	.	TRBJ2-7	.	TRBV6-5	CASQNRDYEQYF	TGTGCCAGCCAAAACAGGGACTACGAGCAGTACTTC
13	few	TRBJ1-2	TRBD1	TRBV20-1	CSARGRQGRGYTF	TGCAGTGCTAGGGGTCGACAGGGCCGCGGCTACACCTTC
13	.	TRBJ2-2	.	TRBV9	CASSVITAGELFF	TGTGCCAGCAGCGTAATAACAGCCGGGGAGCTGTTTTTT
17	many	TRBJ1-3	TRBD1	TRBV5-1	CASSSQTGPKTGNTIYF	TGCGCCAGCAGCTCCCAGACAGGGCCCAAAACTGGAAACACCATATATTTT
15	.	TRBJ1-5	TRBD1	TRBV6-2/TRBV6-3	CASSKGQGARQPQHF	TGTGCCAGCAGCAAGGGACAGGGGGCGCGTCAGCCCCAGCATTTT
16	few	TRBJ2-2	TRBD1	TRBV7-8	CASSRTGTGKTGELFF	TGTGCCAGCAGCCGAACCGGGACAGGGAAGACCGGGGAGCTGTTTTTT